The clone carrying this T cell receptor (beta chain) was observed a single time. The antigen is undetermined. The CDR3 has 14 residues. The germline V gene has CDR1 SGHTA and CDR2 FQGNSA. V dropped 6 bases and J dropped 1; count of bases not matched to a gene: 2. The data derive from a study of OX40 agonist ivuxolimab in advanced cancers. Study information: Hepatocellular carcinoma, melanoma, renal cell or head and neck cancer affected the dose-escalation patients. Of the patients, three showed partial responses, one with hepatocellular carcinoma and two with cutaneous melanoma. Broader study findings: At 0.1 to 3.0 mg/kg and by week 6, clonal expansion occurred in CD4+ and CD8+ blood T cells. Expanded clones tended on average to be more numerous among CD8+ T cells than CD4+.

Sequencing was performed with immunoSEQ multiplex PCR; in TCRdb, only in-frame clones are kept and a portion is missing. The sample has 83,000 or so clones, 85% to 95% seen once. The TCR originated in an adult with an advanced solid tumor such as melanoma, head and neck, liver or kidney cancer. The sequencing used CD4+ or CD8+ T cells sorted from blood, collected in a trial of the OX40 agonist ivuxolimab. The J gene is TRBJ1-5, the V gene TRBV7-2; 8 nucleotides align to TRBD1. The CDR3 region has the DNA TGTGCCAGCAGTAGGACAGGGAGCAATCAGCCCCAGCATTTT. Protein product: CASSRTGSNQPQHF.